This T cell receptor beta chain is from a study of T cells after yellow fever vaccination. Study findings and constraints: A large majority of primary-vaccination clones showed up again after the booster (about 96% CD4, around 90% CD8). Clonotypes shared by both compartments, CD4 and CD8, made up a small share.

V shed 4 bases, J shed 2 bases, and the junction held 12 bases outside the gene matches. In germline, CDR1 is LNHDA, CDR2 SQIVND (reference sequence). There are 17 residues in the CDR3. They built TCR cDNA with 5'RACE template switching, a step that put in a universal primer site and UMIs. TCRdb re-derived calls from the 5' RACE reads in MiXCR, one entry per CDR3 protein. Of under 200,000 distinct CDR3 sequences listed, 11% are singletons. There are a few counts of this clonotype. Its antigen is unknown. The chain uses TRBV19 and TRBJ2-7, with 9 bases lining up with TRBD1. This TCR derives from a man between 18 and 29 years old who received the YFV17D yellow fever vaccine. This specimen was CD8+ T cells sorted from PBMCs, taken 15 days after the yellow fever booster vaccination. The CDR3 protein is CASSTVPGQGFPYEQYF. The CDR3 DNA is TGTGCCAGTAGTACCGTCCCGGGACAGGGTTTCCCCTACGAGCAGTACTTC.